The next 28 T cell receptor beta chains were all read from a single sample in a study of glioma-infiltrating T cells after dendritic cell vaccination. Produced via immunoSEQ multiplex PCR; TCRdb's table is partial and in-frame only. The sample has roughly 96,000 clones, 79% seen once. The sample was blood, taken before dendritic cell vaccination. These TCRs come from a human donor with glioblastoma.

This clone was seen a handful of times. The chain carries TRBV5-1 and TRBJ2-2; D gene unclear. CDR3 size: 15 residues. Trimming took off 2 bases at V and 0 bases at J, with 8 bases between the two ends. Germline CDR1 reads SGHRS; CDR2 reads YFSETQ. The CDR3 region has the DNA TGCGCCAGCAGCTTCTCTACGCCGAACACCGGGGAGCTGTTTTTT. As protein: CASSFSTPNTGELFF.

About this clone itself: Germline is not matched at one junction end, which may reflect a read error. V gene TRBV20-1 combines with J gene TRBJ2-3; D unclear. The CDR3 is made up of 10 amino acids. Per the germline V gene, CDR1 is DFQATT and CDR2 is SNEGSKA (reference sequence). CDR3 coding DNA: TGCAGTGGTTCAGTCTCGGGTGCCCATTTT. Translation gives CSGSVSGAHF.

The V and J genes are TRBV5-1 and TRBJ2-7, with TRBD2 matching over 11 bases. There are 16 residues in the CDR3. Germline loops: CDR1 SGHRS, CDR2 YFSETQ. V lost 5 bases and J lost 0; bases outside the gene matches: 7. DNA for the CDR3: TGCGCCAGCAGGAAAGGGACTAGCGGCATCTCCTACGAGCAGTACTTC. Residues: CASRKGTSGISYEQYF.

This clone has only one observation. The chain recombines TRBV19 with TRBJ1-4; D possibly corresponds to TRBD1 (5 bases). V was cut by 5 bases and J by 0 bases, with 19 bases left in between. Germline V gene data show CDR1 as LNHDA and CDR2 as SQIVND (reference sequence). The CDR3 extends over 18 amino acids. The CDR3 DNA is TGTGCCAGTAGTGCGGACATACCCGGGGAGGCAACTAATGAAAAACTGTTTTTT. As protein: CASSADIPGEATNEKLFF.

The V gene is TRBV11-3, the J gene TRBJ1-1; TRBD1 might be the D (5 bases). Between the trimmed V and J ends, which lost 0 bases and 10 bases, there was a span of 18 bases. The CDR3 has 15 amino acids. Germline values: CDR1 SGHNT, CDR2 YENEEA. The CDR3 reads CASSLDRSGYIGAFF. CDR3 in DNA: TGTGCCAGCAGCTTAGATCGGTCAGGGTATATCGGAGCTTTCTTT.

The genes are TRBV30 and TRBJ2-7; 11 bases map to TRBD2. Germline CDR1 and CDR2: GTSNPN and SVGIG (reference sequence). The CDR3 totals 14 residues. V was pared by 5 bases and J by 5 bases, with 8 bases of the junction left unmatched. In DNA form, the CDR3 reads TGTGCCTGGCGACTAGCGGGGACTGGCGACGAGCAGTACTTC. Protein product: CAWRLAGTGDEQYF.

The CDR3 DNA follows: TGTGCCAGCAGCGTACTTCGGAGCTCGAACACCGGGGAGCTGTTTTTT. Translated: CASSVLRSSNTGELFF. The chain employs TRBV9 and TRBJ2-2, with D unclear. V lost 1 base and J lost 0, with 10 bases in between. Germline CDR1 reads SGDLS; CDR2 reads YYNGEE. This CDR3 contains 16 residues.

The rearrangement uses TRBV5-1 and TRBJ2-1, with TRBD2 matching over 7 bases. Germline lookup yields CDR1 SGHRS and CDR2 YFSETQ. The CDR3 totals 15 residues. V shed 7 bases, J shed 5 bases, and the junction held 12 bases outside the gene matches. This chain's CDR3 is CASRQLAEQHNEQFF. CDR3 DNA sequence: TGCGCCAGCCGACAGCTAGCGGAACAGCACAATGAGCAGTTCTTC.

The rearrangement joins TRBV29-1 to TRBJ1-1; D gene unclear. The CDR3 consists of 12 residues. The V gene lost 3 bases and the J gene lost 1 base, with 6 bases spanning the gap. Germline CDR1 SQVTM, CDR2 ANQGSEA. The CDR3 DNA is TGCAGCGTTGATGGCGGGAACACTGAAGCTTTCTTT. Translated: CSVDGGNTEAFF.

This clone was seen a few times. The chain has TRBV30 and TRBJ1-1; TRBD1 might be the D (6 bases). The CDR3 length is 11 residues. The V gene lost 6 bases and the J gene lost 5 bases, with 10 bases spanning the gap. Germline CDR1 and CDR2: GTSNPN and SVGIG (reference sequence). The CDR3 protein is CACGGRTEAFF. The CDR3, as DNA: TGTGCCTGCGGGGGGCGGACTGAAGCTTTCTTT. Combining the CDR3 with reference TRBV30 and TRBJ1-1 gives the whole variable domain SQTIHQWPATLVQPVGSPLSLECTVEGTSNPNLYWYRQAAGRGLQLLFYSVGIGQISSEVPQNLSASRPQDRQFILSSKKLLLSDSGFYLCACGGRTEAFFGQGTRLTVV.

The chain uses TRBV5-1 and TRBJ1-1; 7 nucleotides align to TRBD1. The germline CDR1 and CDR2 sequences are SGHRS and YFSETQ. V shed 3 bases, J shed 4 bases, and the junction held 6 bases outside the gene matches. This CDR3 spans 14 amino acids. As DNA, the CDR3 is TGCGCCAGCAGCTCAAGACAGGGCGGCACTGAAGCTTTCTTT. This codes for CASSSRQGGTEAFF.

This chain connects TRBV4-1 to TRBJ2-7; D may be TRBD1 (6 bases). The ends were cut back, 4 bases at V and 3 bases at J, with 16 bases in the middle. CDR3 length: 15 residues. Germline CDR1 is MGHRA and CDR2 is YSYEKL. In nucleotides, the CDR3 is TGCGCCAGCAGCCCTGGGGGCCCTGCTGGCTACGAGCAGTACTTC. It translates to CASSPGGPAGYEQYF.

The CDR3 region has the DNA TGCGCCAGCAGCTTAGGACAGGCTGGAAACACCATATATTTT. Translation: CASSLGQAGNTIYF. The chain carries TRBV5-1 and TRBJ1-3; 7 nucleotides align to TRBD1. J lost 2 bases, V lost 2 bases, and 1 base had no gene match. The CDR3 runs to 14 residues. In germline, CDR1 is SGHRS, CDR2 YFSETQ.

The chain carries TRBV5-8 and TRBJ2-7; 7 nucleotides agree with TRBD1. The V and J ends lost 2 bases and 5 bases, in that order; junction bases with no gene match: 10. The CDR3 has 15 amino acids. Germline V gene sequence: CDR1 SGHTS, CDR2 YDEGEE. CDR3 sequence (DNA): TGTGCCAGCAGCTTCGGGACAGCCACACCGGACGAGCAGTACTTC. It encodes CASSFGTATPDEQYF.

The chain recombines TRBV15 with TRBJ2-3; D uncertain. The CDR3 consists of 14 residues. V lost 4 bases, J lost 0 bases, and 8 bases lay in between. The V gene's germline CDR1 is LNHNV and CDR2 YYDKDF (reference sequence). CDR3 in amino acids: CATSKTASTDTQYF. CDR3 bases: TGTGCCACCAGCAAAACAGCTAGCACAGATACGCAGTATTTT.

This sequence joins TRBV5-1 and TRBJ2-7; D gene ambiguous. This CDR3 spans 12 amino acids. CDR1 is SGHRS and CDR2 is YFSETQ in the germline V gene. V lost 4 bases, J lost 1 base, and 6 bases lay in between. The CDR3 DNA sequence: TGCGCCAGCAGCCCACAGTCCTACGAGCAGTACTTC. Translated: CASSPQSYEQYF.

The CDR3 protein is CASSLAGDRRVKHF. The CDR3 bases are TGTGCCAGCAGCTTAGCGGGAGACCGGCGGGTGAAGCATTTT. The chain joins TRBV7-9 to TRBJ1-5; no clear D gene. The CDR3 extends over 14 amino acids. CDR1 and CDR2 (germline): SEHNR, FQNEAQ (reference sequence). V was pared by 0 bases and J by 14 bases, with 17 bases between.

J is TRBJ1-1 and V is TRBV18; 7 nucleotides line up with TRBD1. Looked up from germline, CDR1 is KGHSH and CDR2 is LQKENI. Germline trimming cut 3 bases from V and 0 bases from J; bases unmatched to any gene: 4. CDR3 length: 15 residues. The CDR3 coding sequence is TGTGCCAGCTCACCTGCAGGGGGGATGAACACTGAAGCTTTCTTT. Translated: CASSPAGGMNTEAFF.

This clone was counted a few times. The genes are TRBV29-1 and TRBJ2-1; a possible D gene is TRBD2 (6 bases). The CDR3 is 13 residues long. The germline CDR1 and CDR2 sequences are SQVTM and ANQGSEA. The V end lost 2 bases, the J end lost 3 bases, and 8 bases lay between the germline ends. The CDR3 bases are TGCAGCGTTGAACGGAGGGGCTACAATGAGCAGTTCTTC. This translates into CSVERRGYNEQFF.

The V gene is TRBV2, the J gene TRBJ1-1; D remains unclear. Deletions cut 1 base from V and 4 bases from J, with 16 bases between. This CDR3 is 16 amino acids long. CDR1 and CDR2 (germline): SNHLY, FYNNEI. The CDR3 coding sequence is TGTGCCAGCAGTGAAGGGAGCGACCCAATGGTCACTGAAGCTTTCTTT. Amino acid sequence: CASSEGSDPMVTEAFF.

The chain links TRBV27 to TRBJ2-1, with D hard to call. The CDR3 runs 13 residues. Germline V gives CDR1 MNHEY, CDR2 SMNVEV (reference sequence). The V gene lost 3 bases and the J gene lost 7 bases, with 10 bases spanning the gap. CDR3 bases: TGTGCCAGCAGTTTTGCCGTCCTAAATGAGCAGTTCTTC. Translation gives CASSFAVLNEQFF.

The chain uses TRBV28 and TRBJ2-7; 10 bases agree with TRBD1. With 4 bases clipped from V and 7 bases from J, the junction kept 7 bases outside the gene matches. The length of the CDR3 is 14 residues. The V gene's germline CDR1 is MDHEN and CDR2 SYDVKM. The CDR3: CASSYRDRGWEQYF. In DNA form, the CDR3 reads TGTGCCAGCAGTTACCGGGACAGGGGTTGGGAGCAGTACTTC.

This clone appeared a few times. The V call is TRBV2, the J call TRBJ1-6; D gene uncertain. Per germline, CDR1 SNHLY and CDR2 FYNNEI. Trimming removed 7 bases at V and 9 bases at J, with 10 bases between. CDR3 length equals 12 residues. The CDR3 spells CASTRMGSPLHF. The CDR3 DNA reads TGTGCCAGCACTAGGATGGGTTCACCCCTCCACTTT.

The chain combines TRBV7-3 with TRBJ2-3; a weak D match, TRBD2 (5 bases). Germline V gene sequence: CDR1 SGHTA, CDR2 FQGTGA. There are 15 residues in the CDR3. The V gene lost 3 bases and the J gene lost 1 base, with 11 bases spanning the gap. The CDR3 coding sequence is TGTGCCAGCAGCTTCGCGCTAGCCGGCACAGATACGCAGTATTTT. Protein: CASSFALAGTDTQYF.

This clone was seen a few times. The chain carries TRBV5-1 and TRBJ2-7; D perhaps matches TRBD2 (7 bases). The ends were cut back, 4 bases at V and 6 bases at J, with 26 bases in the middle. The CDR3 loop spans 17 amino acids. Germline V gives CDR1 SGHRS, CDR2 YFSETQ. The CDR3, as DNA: TGCGCCAGCAGCGTCCGGGGCGGGGGCCTCGGGCTCTCCGAGCAGTACTTC. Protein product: CASSVRGGGLGLSEQYF.

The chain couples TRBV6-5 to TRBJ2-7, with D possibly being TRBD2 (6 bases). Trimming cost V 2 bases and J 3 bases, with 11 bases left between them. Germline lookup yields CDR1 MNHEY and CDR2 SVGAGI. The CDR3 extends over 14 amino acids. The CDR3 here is CASSYLDSGYEQYF. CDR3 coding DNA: TGTGCCAGCAGTTACCTAGATAGCGGCTACGAGCAGTACTTC.

The CDR3: CASSLASGGANTGELFF. Here the CDR3 DNA reads TGCGCCAGCAGCTTGGCCTCGGGAGGGGCCAACACCGGGGAGCTGTTTTTT. The rearrangement joins TRBV5-1 to TRBJ2-2, with 8 bases lining up with TRBD2. Germline trimming cut 0 bases from V and 2 bases from J; bases unmatched to any gene: 6. Per germline, CDR1 SGHRS and CDR2 YFSETQ. The CDR3 loop spans 17 amino acids.

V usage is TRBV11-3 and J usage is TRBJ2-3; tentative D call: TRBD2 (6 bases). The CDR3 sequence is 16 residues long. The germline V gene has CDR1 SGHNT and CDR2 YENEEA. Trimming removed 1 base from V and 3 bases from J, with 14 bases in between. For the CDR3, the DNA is TGTGCCAGCAGCTTAGGCCGCGGGGATGTTACAGATACGCAGTATTTT. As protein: CASSLGRGDVTDTQYF.